These T cell receptor beta chains were read from a single sample in a study of immune evolution from preneoplasia to lung adenocarcinoma. Method: immunoSEQ multiplex PCR; TCRdb's copy keeps in-frame clones and lacks some. This sample has around 16,000 clones, with less than 90% found just once. Sequences were obtained from FFPE invasive lung adenocarcinoma tissue. These receptors all come from a person between 65 and 79 years old with invasive lung adenocarcinoma. CDR3s include the opening cysteine and the closing phenylalanine or tryptophan. The order of the fields is J gene, D gene, V gene, clone size, CDR3 DNA, CDR3 protein. D genes are given only for firm matches. The size entry is marked missing in some rows and otherwise reads once, few, many or a size class.

>TRBJ2-3|TRBD1|TRBV2|-
TGTGCCAGCTGGAATAAGGGGGCAGGCACAGATACGCAGTATTTT
CASWNKGAGTDTQYF
>TRBJ1-1|-|TRBV14|-
TGTGCCAGCAGCCAAGTTACAGGGCTTACTGAAGCTTTCTTT
CASSQVTGLTEAFF
>TRBJ1-1|-|TRBV15|-
TGTGCCACCAGCAGAGACCCCCCTGGAAACACTGAAGCTTTCTTT
CATSRDPPGNTEAFF
>TRBJ2-2|TRBD2|TRBV28|-
TGTGCCAGCAGTTCCAATAAGAGGGGACTAAGGGAGCTGTTTTTT
CASSSNKRGLRELFF
>TRBJ1-2|TRBD1|TRBV6-6|few
TGTGCCAGCAGTTACTCGGGGGACAGATCCTTCTATGGCTACACCTTC
CASSYSGDRSFYGYTF
>TRBJ1-2|TRBD1|TRBV18|-
TGTGCCAGCTGGCTCGGGACAGGGGGCAGCTATGGCTACACCTTC
CASWLGTGGSYGYTF
>TRBJ2-3|TRBD2|TRBV5-4|-
TGTGCCAGCAGCGGAGGACTAGCGCGAAGCACAGATACGCAGTATTTT
CASSGGLARSTDTQYF
>TRBJ1-1|-|TRBV5-5|-
TGTGCCAGCAGCTTGGCTGGGGGGGGGTTCAACACTGAAGCTTTCTTT
CASSLAGGGFNTEAFF
>TRBJ2-3|-|TRBV29-1|-
TGCAGCGTTCGGGACTTCCTCACAGATACGCAGTATTTT
CSVRDFLTDTQYF
>TRBJ2-5|-|TRBV5-6|-
TGTGCCAGCAGCTTGCGGACCAGCCAAGAGACCCAGTACTTC
CASSLRTSQETQYF
>TRBJ2-7|TRBD2|TRBV11-2|-
TGTGCCAGCAGCCTTAGCGGGAGAATCGGGGACGAGCAGTACTTC
CASSLSGRIGDEQYF
>TRBJ2-3|-|TRBV27|-
TGTGCCAGCAGCACCGGGCGAATCACAGATACGCAGTATTTT
CASSTGRITDTQYF
>TRBJ1-5|-|TRBV6-6|-
TGTGCCAGCAGTCCACACCTCGGGGTTAGCAATCAGCCCCAGCATTTT
CASSPHLGVSNQPQHF
>TRBJ2-3|-|TRBV19|-
TGTGCCAGTAGTATCCCCTGGGATACGCAGTATTTT
CASSIPWDTQYF
>TRBJ1-1|-|TRBV28|-
TGTGCCAGCAGTTTAGTTAACACTGAAGCTTTCTTT
CASSLVNTEAFF
>TRBJ1-1|-|TRBV28|-
TGTGCCAGCATGCGGGGACCCATGGGCTACACTGAAGCTTTCTTT
CASMRGPMGYTEAFF
>TRBJ2-2|TRBD1|TRBV30|-
TGTGCCTGGTCGGGGACAGGGAACACCGGGGAGCTGTTTTTT
CAWSGTGNTGELFF